These 6 T cell receptor beta chains came from one sample sequenced in a study of post-analysis software for immune sequencing data. cDNA libraries of TCR beta carried unique molecular identifiers. A single record per CDR3 protein comes from TCRdb applying MiXCR to the PCR reads. The table records roughly 650,000 distinct CDR3 sequences, roughly three fifths of them present only once. The study, taken as a whole, reports: When patients were compared with controls, about 5 TRBV segments were more frequent, TRBV5-6, TRBV5-1 and TRBV20-1 among them.

These TCRs are of unknown antigen specificity. The specimen sequenced was blood. Receptors were obtained from a girl aged 2-15 years with multiple sclerosis.

The chain links TRBV7-9 to TRBJ2-2; D might be TRBD2 (5 bases). Per germline, CDR1 SEHNR and CDR2 FQNEAQ (reference sequence). The CDR3 sequence is 15 residues long. V lost 1 base and J 6 bases, leaving 12 bases between the germline ends. The CDR3 DNA follows: TGTGCCAGCAGCTTAGAATCCGCGGGTCCCGGGGAGCTGTTTTTT. Translating it yields CASSLESAGPGELFF.

The V and J genes are TRBV24-1 and TRBJ2-3, with D maybe TRBD1 (5 bases). The germline CDR1 and CDR2 sequences are KGHDR and SFDVKD. This CDR3 region has 11 residues. The ends were cut back, 5 bases at V and 10 bases at J, with 9 bases in the middle. The DNA for the CDR3 is TGTGCCACCAGTGGGGGCGCTGCGCAGTATTTT. Amino acids: CATSGGAAQYF.

This clonotype was seen only a few times. The chain joins TRBV7-9 to TRBJ2-4; no definite D call. The J call is doubtful: the DNA matches TRBJ2-7 better. The CDR3 has 14 amino acids. The germline V gene encodes CDR1 SEHNR and CDR2 FQNEAQ (reference sequence). In DNA form, the CDR3 reads TGTGCCAGCAGCTTAGTTTCGGCAGGTTACGAGCAGTACTTC. Its protein product is CASSLVSAGYEQYF.

J is TRBJ2-3 and V is TRBV2, with unresolved D. CDR3 length: 12 amino acids. Germline lookup yields CDR1 SNHLY and CDR2 FYNNEI. The germline V and J ends were trimmed by 10 bases and 4 bases, with 12 bases remaining between them. In DNA, the CDR3 is TGTGCCACCAACACTGACGCAGATACGCAGTATTTT. This translates into CATNTDADTQYF.

This clonotype was counted between two and nine times. This sequence joins TRBV11-2 and TRBJ2-2; weak D call: TRBD2 (6 bases). The CDR3 runs 14 residues. Trimming left V 1 base short and J 6 bases short, with 9 bases between. Germline CDR1 SGHAT, CDR2 FQNNGV. This CDR3 reads CASSLVRRAGELFF. Here the CDR3 DNA reads TGTGCCAGCAGCTTAGTCCGGAGGGCCGGGGAGCTGTTTTTT.

V gene TRBV19 combines with J gene TRBJ1-2; the match to TRBD1 covers 7 bases. CDR3 length: 16 residues. J gave up 5 bases and V 8 bases, and 17 bases lay outside the gene matches. Per the germline V gene, CDR1 is LNHDA and CDR2 is SQIVND (reference sequence). The CDR3 is CASARGTASHNYGYTF. DNA for the CDR3: TGTGCCAGTGCCAGGGGGACGGCCTCTCACAATTATGGCTACACCTTC.